Shown below are 15 T cell receptor beta chains from a single sample sequenced in a study of OX40 agonist ivuxolimab in advanced cancers. This table comes from immunoSEQ multiplex PCR, and its TCRdb copy is limited to in-frame clones, with some not included. Counted here are 9,500 to 15,000 clones, around nine tenths occurring once; the ten biggest clones make up around 45%. The source material was CD4+ or CD8+ T cells sorted from blood, sampled in a trial of the OX40 agonist ivuxolimab. The source is an adult with an advanced solid tumor such as melanoma, head and neck, liver or kidney cancer.

This clone has just one count. The genes are TRBV4-1 and TRBJ2-2; D is unclear. CDR3 length: 11 residues. The V end was cut by 4 bases, the J end by 6 bases, with 3 bases between. The germline gives CDR1 MGHRA, CDR2 YSYEKL. Written as DNA, the CDR3 is TGCGCCAGCAGCCTCTCCGGGGAGCTGTTTTTT. This encodes CASSLSGELFF.

J is TRBJ2-3 and V is TRBV7-3, with 9 bases identical to TRBD2. This CDR3 contains 16 residues. V shed 3 bases and J 0 bases; nucleotides not matched to a gene: 4. Germline V gene data show CDR1 as SGHTA and CDR2 as FQGTGA. The CDR3 DNA sequence: TGTGCCAGCAGCTTTCAAGCGGGAGGAAGCACAGATACGCAGTATTTT. Encoded protein: CASSFQAGGSTDTQYF.

The rearrangement links TRBV30 to TRBJ1-5; a possible D gene is TRBD1 (5 bases). This CDR3 is built from 12 residues. Germline V gene lookup returns CDR1 GTSNPN and CDR2 SVGIG (reference sequence). With 3 bases removed from V and 6 bases from J, the gap between germline ends came to 9 bases. The CDR3 DNA is TGTGCCTGGAGAGGGGCTGGTCAGCCCCAGCATTTT. This sequence encodes CAWRGAGQPQHF.

The V and J genes are TRBV7-8 and TRBJ2-3; 7 bases map to TRBD2. This CDR3 has 15 residues. The germline gives CDR1 SGHVS, CDR2 FQNEAQ. Trimming took 5 bases from V and 4 from J; bases not matched to a gene: 9. The CDR3 reads CASSPKAGDADTQYF. In DNA, the CDR3 is TGTGCCAGCAGCCCCAAGGCGGGAGATGCAGATACGCAGTATTTT. Full variable domain (remainder filled in from reference TRBV7-8 and TRBJ2-3): GAGVSQSPRYKVAKRGQDVALRCDPISGHVSLFWYQQALGQGPEFLTYFQNEAQLDKSGLPSDRFFAERPEGSVSTLKIQRTQQEDSAVYLCASSPKAGDADTQYFGPGTRLTVL.

The V call is TRBV9, the J call TRBJ2-7, with a possible D match to TRBD1 (5 bases). CDR3 length: 13 residues. Germline V gene sequence: CDR1 SGDLS, CDR2 YYNGEE. V was shortened by 5 bases and J by 3 bases, with 12 bases between the two germline ends. The CDR3 DNA reads as TGTGCCAGCAGTGCTGCCGACAGCTACGAGCAGTACTTC. Its protein product is CASSAADSYEQYF.

The chain joins TRBV7-3 to TRBJ2-2; possibly TRBD2 for D (6 bases). The germline gives CDR1 SGHTA, CDR2 FQGTGA. Trimming pared 3 bases from V and 5 bases from J, leaving 13 bases between. The CDR3 totals 15 residues. Here the CDR3 DNA reads TGTGCCAGCAGCTTGGACGGGAGTAAGACCGGGGAGCTGTTTTTT. Translation: CASSLDGSKTGELFF.

The chain recombines TRBV7-9 with TRBJ2-1; TRBD1 agrees at 7 bases. Germline CDR1 reads SEHNR; CDR2 reads FQNEAQ (reference sequence). The length of the CDR3 is 15 residues. J was trimmed by 1 base and V by 4 bases; bases with no gene match: 4. The CDR3 DNA is TGTGCCAGCAGCTACCCGACAGGGTCCTACAATGAGCAGTTCTTC. Translation gives CASSYPTGSYNEQFF. Together with reference TRBV7-9 and TRBJ2-1, the CDR3 gives the full variable domain: DTGVSQNPRHKITKRGQNVTFRCDPISEHNRLYWYRQTLGQGPEFLTYFQNEAQLEKSRLLSDRFSAERPKGSFSTLEIQRTEQGDSAMYLCASSYPTGSYNEQFFGPGTRLTVL.

For the CDR3, the DNA is TGTGCCAGCACCCCCCAGGCGAATTCACCCCTCCACTTT. Amino acids: CASTPQANSPLHF. This sequence joins TRBV27 and TRBJ1-6; unclear D gene. There are 13 residues in the CDR3. In germline, CDR1 is MNHEY, CDR2 SMNVEV (reference sequence). V was trimmed by 7 bases and J by 7 bases, leaving 11 bases between them.

The rearrangement uses TRBV6-6 and TRBJ1-1; D might be TRBD1 (6 bases). The length of the CDR3 is 13 residues. Per germline, CDR1 MNHNY and CDR2 SVGAGI (reference sequence). V lost 0 bases and J lost 7, with 9 bases in between. The CDR3 is CASSYSTGHEAFF. CDR3 bases: TGTGCCAGCAGTTACTCGACAGGACATGAAGCTTTCTTT.

The chain carries TRBV19 and TRBJ1-1; D is unresolved. This CDR3 contains 12 residues. V dropped 10 bases and J dropped 5 bases, with 14 bases sitting between them. Looked up from germline, CDR1 is LNHDA and CDR2 is SQIVND (reference sequence). CDR3 sequence: CATSQGGTEAFF. The DNA for the CDR3 is TGTGCCACCTCGCAAGGTGGGACTGAAGCTTTCTTT. Full variable domain (outside the CDR3, taken from reference TRBV19 and TRBJ1-1): DGGITQSPKYLFRKEGQNVTLSCEQNLNHDAMYWYRQDPGQGLRLIYYSQIVNDFQKGDIAEGYSVSREKKESFPLTVTSAQKNPTAFYLCATSQGGTEAFFGQGTRLTVV.

The chain links TRBV19 to TRBJ2-1, with D hard to call. The germline V gene has CDR1 LNHDA and CDR2 SQIVND (reference sequence). The CDR3 is made up of 13 amino acids. V was clipped by 3 bases and J by 4 bases, with 7 bases between them. Here the CDR3 reads CASSMVGYNEQFF. DNA of the CDR3: TGTGCCAGTAGTATGGTAGGGTACAATGAGCAGTTCTTC. Full variable domain (missing parts from reference TRBV19 and TRBJ2-1): DGGITQSPKYLFRKEGQNVTLSCEQNLNHDAMYWYRQDPGQGLRLIYYSQIVNDFQKGDIAEGYSVSREKKESFPLTVTSAQKNPTAFYLCASSMVGYNEQFFGPGTRLTVL.

This chain uses TRBV27 with TRBJ1-1; D is uncertain. In germline, CDR1 is MNHEY, CDR2 SMNVEV (reference sequence). This CDR3 comprises 17 residues. V shed 2 bases and J shed 8 bases, with 24 bases lying between them. This CDR3 reads CASSLEPLLSGFVEAFF. The DNA for the CDR3 is TGTGCCAGCAGTTTAGAGCCTCTACTTTCGGGATTCGTAGAAGCTTTCTTT.

The DNA of the CDR3 is TGTGCCAGTAGTATTAACAGGGCCTACGAGCAGTACTTC. Amino acids: CASSINRAYEQYF. The J gene is TRBJ2-7, the V gene TRBV19, with a tentative D call TRBD1 (6 bases). Germline V lookup: CDR1 LNHDA, CDR2 SQIVND (reference sequence). V shed 3 bases and J shed 2 bases, with 8 bases lying between them. CDR3 size: 13 residues.

V gene TRBV7-2 combines with J gene TRBJ2-7, with 7 nucleotides matching TRBD1. This CDR3 region has 14 residues. The germline V gene encodes CDR1 SGHTA and CDR2 FQGNSA. With 2 bases clipped from V and 3 bases from J, the junction kept 4 bases outside the gene matches. CDR3 in amino acids: CASSLRQGYYEQYF. The CDR3 DNA reads as TGTGCCAGCAGCTTACGACAGGGTTACTACGAGCAGTACTTC.

V and J are TRBV27 and TRBJ2-7; the match to TRBD2 covers 14 bases. Per germline, CDR1 MNHEY and CDR2 SMNVEV (reference sequence). CDR3 length equals 15 residues. J was trimmed by 7 bases and V by 3 bases; bases with no gene match: 5. For the CDR3, the DNA is TGTGCCAGCAGTTTCGGGACTAGCGGGAGTCGGGAGCAGTACTTC. Residues: CASSFGTSGSREQYF.